Here is one T cell receptor (beta chain) with its context. This entry is derived from a study of shared clonotypes between healthy human individuals. Looked up from germline, CDR1 is SEHNR and CDR2 is FQNEAQ (reference sequence). V was trimmed by 2 bases and J by 11 bases, leaving 12 bases between them. This CDR3 region has 12 residues. Over several immunoSEQ plates, each subset's genomic DNA was distributed in even portions. The assay was immunoSEQ multiplex PCR, and TCRdb's table has in-frame clones only and misses some. The sample records a few million clones, 85% to 95% being singletons. The chain has TRBV7-9 and TRBJ1-1; D is undetermined. Sequencing was performed on naive CD4+ T cells from PBMCs. Subset described: CD45RA+ positively selected. The receptor comes from a young man in good health. Some clones in this sample may be carry-over from other donors' samples. Here the CDR3 reads CASSLNTEEAFF. As DNA, the CDR3 is TGTGCCAGCAGCTTAAATACAGAGGAGGCTTTCTTT.